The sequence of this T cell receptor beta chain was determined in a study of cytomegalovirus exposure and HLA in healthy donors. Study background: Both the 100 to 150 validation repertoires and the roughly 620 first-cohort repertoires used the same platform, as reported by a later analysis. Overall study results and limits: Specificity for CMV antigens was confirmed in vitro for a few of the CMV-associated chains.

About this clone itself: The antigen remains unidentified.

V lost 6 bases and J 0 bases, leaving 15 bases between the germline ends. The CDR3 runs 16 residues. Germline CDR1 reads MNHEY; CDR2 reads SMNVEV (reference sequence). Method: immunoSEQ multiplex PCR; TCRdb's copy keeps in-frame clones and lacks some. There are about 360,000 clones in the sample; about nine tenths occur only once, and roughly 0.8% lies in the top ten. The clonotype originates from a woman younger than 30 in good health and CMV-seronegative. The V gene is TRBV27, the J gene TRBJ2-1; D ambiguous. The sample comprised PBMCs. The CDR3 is CASRPWLESSYNEQFF. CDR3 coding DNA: TGTGCCAGCAGGCCCTGGTTGGAGAGCTCCTACAATGAGCAGTTCTTC.